The rows below give T cell receptor beta chains drawn from one sample of a study of blood T cell repertoires in COVID-19. Libraries were prepared by immunoSEQ multiplex PCR; TCRdb keeps only in-frame clonotypes and omits some of them. The table includes more than 100,000 clones, over 70% detected once. The sample comprised peripheral blood. These receptors all come from a human donor in a cohort sampled during active or convalescent COVID-19. CDR3s include the opening cysteine and the closing phenylalanine or tryptophan. D genes are given only for firm matches.

CDR3nt	CDR3aa	v_gene	j_gene	d_gene
TGTGCCAGCAGTTACGCGGAGACCCAGTACTTC	CASSYAETQYF	TRBV6-5	TRBJ2-5	-
TGTGCCAGCAGCCCACCGGGACAGGGAAGCAATCAGCCCCAGCATTTT	CASSPPGQGSNQPQHF	TRBV13	TRBJ1-5	TRBD1
TGCGCCAGCAGCTTGCGAGGAGACGGCTACACCTTC	CASSLRGDGYTF	TRBV5-1	TRBJ1-2	-
TGTGCCAGCAGCTTAGTAGGGGGAAGTAATCAGCCCCAGCATTTT	CASSLVGGSNQPQHF	TRBV7-2	TRBJ1-5	-
TGTGCCAGCAGCGACGGACAGGGGTATGGCTACACCTTC	CASSDGQGYGYTF	TRBV7-2	TRBJ1-2	TRBD1
TGCAGCGTTGCCGGGGACAGGTCCTACAATGAGCAGTTCTTC	CSVAGDRSYNEQFF	TRBV29-1	TRBJ2-1	TRBD1
TGTGCCAGTAGCCCCGGACTCACCTACGAGCAGTACTTC	CASSPGLTYEQYF	TRBV19	TRBJ2-7	-
TGTGCCAGCAGCCCGGGACAGTTCCCCACAGATACGCAGTATTTT	CASSPGQFPTDTQYF	TRBV6-5	TRBJ2-3	TRBD1
TGTGCCAGCAGCTTAGTATTGCAGGGAGGCACTGAAGCTTTCTTT	CASSLVLQGGTEAFF	TRBV7-2	TRBJ1-1	-
TGTGCCAGCAGTTTAAATAGCCAGGGTAGACGGCGAACTGAAGCTTTCTTT	CASSLNSQGRRRTEAFF	TRBV28	TRBJ1-1	-
TGTGCCAGCAGAAAGGCCAGGGGGCGACGAGGGGGGAGCACAGATACGCAGTATTTT	CASRKARGRRGGSTDTQYF	TRBV28	TRBJ2-3	TRBD1
TGTGCCAGCAGTGAAAGACTTGGTCGGCGAGCGGGGGCCAACACCGGGGAGCTGTTTTTT	CASSERLGRRAGANTGELFF	TRBV6-1	TRBJ2-2	TRBD2
TGTGCTAGTGGTTTGGCGTTAGCTAACTATGGCTACACCTTC	CASGLALANYGYTF	TRBV12-5	TRBJ1-2	-
TGTGCCAGCAGCTTAGATGGAGGACAGGACGACGAGCAGTACTTC	CASSLDGGQDDEQYF	TRBV11-3	TRBJ2-7	TRBD1
TGCAGTGCTCACAGGGCCCACGAGCAGTACTTC	CSAHRAHEQYF	TRBV20-1	TRBJ2-7	-
TGTGCCAGTAGTAAACGCCGTATCGGCAGGTCATACGAGCAGTACTTC	CASSKRRIGRSYEQYF	TRBV19	TRBJ2-7	-
TGTGCCAGCCGACTAGGCATACACCAAGAGACCCAGTACTTC	CASRLGIHQETQYF	TRBV6-5	TRBJ2-5	-
TGTGCCAGCAGCCCTCGGGATGGGGAGCTGTTTTTT	CASSPRDGELFF	TRBV7-9	TRBJ2-2	-
TGTGCCAGCAGTTTTAATTATCGGGGTGGCTACACCTTC	CASSFNYRGGYTF	TRBV12-3/TRBV12-4	TRBJ1-2	-
TGTGCCAGCAGCAAAGACATAAAAGAGACCCAGTACTTC	CASSKDIKETQYF	TRBV21-1	TRBJ2-5	-